This T cell receptor (beta chain) emerged from a study of cytomegalovirus exposure and HLA in healthy donors. With 60 Vbeta and 13 Jbeta primers, the PCR was carried out. Measured with immunoSEQ multiplex PCR; TCRdb has only the in-frame clones, and not every one. Among 63,000 or so clones listed, 75% were seen once. Germline CDR1 MNHNS, CDR2 SASEGT. The CDR3 has 13 amino acids. The V gene lost 8 bases and the J gene lost 2 bases, with 12 bases spanning the gap. Sequences were obtained from PBMCs. This receptor was obtained from a woman in her 30s in good health and CMV-seropositive. The V gene is TRBV6-1, the J gene TRBJ1-2; possible D gene TRBD1, 6 bases. For the CDR3, the DNA is TGTGCCAGCGGGGTGGGGGCAAACTATGGCTACACCTTC. Translating it yields CASGVGANYGYTF.